These T cell receptor beta chains were read from a single sample in a study of response to subunit inactivated influenza vaccine. MiXCR was run by TCRdb on the RT-PCR reads, yielding one entry per CDR3 protein. Of about 500,000 distinct CDR3 sequences listed, under 15% are singletons. Material: PBMCs from blood, obtained 40 to 50 days after vaccination. These receptors all come from a man aged 45-60 years who received an inactivated influenza vaccine. The CDR3 runs from the conserved cysteine through the conserved F or W. The D gene is left open where the match is weak. For some rows the clone size is stated as once, few or many, or as a class when expanded; others skip it.

clone size,J gene,V gene,D gene,CDR3 DNA,CDR3 protein
few,TRBJ2-3,TRBV5-5,NA,TGTGCCAGCAGCTCGCCGGGCGGAGGCACAGATACGCAGTATTTT,CASSSPGGGTDTQYF
many,TRBJ1-4,TRBV12-3/TRBV12-4,NA,TGTGCCAGCAGCCTCGGGCCCCTTAATGAAAAACTGTTTTTT,CASSLGPLNEKLFF
NA,TRBJ2-3,TRBV27,TRBD2,TGTGCCAGCAGTCAAGGGTGGTTGACTAGCGGGCGACGCACAGATACGCAGTATTTT,CASSQGWLTSGRRTDTQYF
NA,TRBJ2-1,TRBV28,TRBD2,TGTGCCAGCAGTCGTGGGGGGGTCTCCTACAATGAGCAGTTCTTC,CASSRGGVSYNEQFF
NA,TRBJ2-1,TRBV16,NA,TGTGCCAGCAGCCAATGGGACGGGGTAGGTGAGCAGTTCTTC,CASSQWDGVGEQFF
many,TRBJ2-7,TRBV7-9,TRBD1,TGTGCCAGCAGCCCGAGGACAGGGTACTACGAGCAGTACTTC,CASSPRTGYYEQYF
many,TRBJ1-6,TRBV4-1,NA,TGCGCCAGCAGCCAACGGGGACACCTGCGATCGGAGGCCCTCCACTTT,CASSQRGHLRSEALHF
NA,TRBJ2-3,TRBV10-3,NA,TGTGCCATCAGTGAAGAACCAACAGATACGCAGTATTTT,CAISEEPTDTQYF
few,TRBJ2-5,TRBV4-1,NA,TGCGCCAGCAGCCAAGATCAGACCCAGTACTTC,CASSQDQTQYF
few,TRBJ1-5,TRBV20-1,NA,TGCAGTGCCCCAGGTAGAGGGGACGCATATACCCCTAGGCAGCCCCAGCATTTT,CSAPGRGDAYTPRQPQHF
few,TRBJ2-2,TRBV7-3,TRBD1,TGTGCCAGCAGTTTAGACAGGGGCTTTGGCACCGGGGAGCTGTTTTTT,CASSLDRGFGTGELFF
NA,TRBJ2-7,TRBV3-1,TRBD2,TGTGCCAGCACCCAAGAGGTGACCCTAGCGGGAGCACTCGGCGAGCAGTACTTC,CASTQEVTLAGALGEQYF
NA,TRBJ2-1,TRBV11-2,TRBD1,TGTGCCAGCAGAGCCGGGACAGGGGACTACAATGAGCAGTTCTTC,CASRAGTGDYNEQFF
NA,TRBJ2-7,TRBV7-2,NA,TGTGCCAGCAGCTTCGTAACAGAGGTCCGGGAGCAGTACTTC,CASSFVTEVREQYF
NA,TRBJ2-7,TRBV20-1,NA,TGCAGTGCTAGCTCCACATACTCCTACGAGCAGTACTTC,CSASSTYSYEQYF
NA,TRBJ2-1,TRBV12-3/TRBV12-4,TRBD2,TGTGCCAGCAGTTTCCTGCGCCGGGGGGGCCACTACAATGAGCAGTTCTTC,CASSFLRRGGHYNEQFF
many,TRBJ2-6,TRBV10-3,NA,TGTGCCATCAGAGAGAGCTCTGGGGCCAACGTCCTGACTTTC,CAIRESSGANVLTF